Sequencing of this T cell receptor (beta chain) was carried out in a study of blood T cell repertoires in COVID-19. Deletions cut 6 bases from V and 2 bases from J, with 11 bases between. The CDR3 has 13 residues. The germline CDR1 and CDR2 sequences are MNHEY and SVGAGI. Generated by immunoSEQ multiplex PCR, the TCRdb table keeps only in-frame clones and is missing some. The sample holds approximately 190,000 clones; about nine tenths are singletons and the top ten take around 2.3%. The clonotype originates from a man aged 65 to 85 with active or convalescent COVID-19. What was sequenced was peripheral blood. The rearrangement joins TRBV6-5 to TRBJ2-7; D perhaps matches TRBD2 (6 bases). The CDR3 loop reads CASRGPGAYEQYF. CDR3 in DNA: TGTGCCAGCAGAGGTCCGGGGGCCTACGAGCAGTACTTC.